This TCR beta chain was profiled in a study of human T cells and chemical hapten exposure. TCRdb re-derived calls from the RACE reads in MiXCR, one entry per CDR3 protein. The sample has 180,000 or so distinct CDR3 sequences, about 14% seen once. Germline V lookup: CDR1 KGHSH, CDR2 LQKENI. V lost 6 bases, J lost 5 bases, and 17 bases lay in between. This CDR3 is 15 amino acids long. Time point denoted: patch test 1, 2 weeks after DPC sensitization. Described treatment: therapeutic diphenylcyclopropenone sensitization with weekly scalp DPC. The specimen was whole blood, collected in connection with sensitization to the hapten diphenylcyclopropenone (DPC). The chain joins TRBV18 to TRBJ1-5; the D is unclear. The clonotype originates from a woman in her twenties or thirties with alopecia areata. Some clones in this sample may be carry-over from other donors' samples. The CDR3: CASSPTTIHDQPQHF. CDR3 nucleotide sequence: TGTGCCAGCTCGCCCACTACTATACATGATCAGCCCCAGCATTTT.